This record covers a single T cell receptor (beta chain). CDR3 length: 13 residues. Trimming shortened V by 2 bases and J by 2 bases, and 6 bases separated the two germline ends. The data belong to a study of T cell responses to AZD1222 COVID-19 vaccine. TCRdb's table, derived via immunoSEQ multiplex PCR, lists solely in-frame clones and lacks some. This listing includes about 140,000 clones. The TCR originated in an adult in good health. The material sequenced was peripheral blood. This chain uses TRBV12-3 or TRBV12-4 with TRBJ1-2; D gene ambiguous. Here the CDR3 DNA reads TGTGCCAGCAGTTTAACGGAAAACTATGGCTACACCTTC. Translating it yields CASSLTENYGYTF.